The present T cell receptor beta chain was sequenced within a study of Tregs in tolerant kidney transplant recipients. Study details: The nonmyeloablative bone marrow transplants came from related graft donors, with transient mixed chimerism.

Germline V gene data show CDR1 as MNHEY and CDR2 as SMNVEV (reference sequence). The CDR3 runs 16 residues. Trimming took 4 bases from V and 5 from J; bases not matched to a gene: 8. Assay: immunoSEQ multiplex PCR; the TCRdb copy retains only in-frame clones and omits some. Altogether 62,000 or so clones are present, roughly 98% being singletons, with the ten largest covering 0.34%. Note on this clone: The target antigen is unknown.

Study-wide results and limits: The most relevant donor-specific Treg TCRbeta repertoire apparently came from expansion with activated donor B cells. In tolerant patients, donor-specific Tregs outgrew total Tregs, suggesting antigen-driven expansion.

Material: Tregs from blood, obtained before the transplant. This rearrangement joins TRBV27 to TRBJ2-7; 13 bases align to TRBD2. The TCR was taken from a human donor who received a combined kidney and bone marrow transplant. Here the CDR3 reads CASSSRRTSGRHEQYF. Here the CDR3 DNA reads TGTGCCAGCAGTTCCCGACGGACTAGCGGGAGACACGAGCAGTACTTC.